This T cell receptor (beta chain) was identified during a study of T cell responses to AZD1222 COVID-19 vaccine. The table came from immunoSEQ multiplex PCR; TCRdb's copy has only in-frame clones and leaves some out. Of 100,000 to 150,000 clones in the sample, more than 85% were seen once. Study-level results: Sampling captured repertoires only after the peak T cell response.

Turning to this clone: Its specificity is unknown. Other nucleotide sequences from this sample produce the same CDR3.

The specimen comprised peripheral blood, sampled 28 days after the second AZD1222 dose. The source is an adult who received the AZD1222 COVID-19 vaccine.

Here the CDR3 reads CASSPNNQPQHF. The CDR3 coding sequence is TGTGCCAGCAGTCCTAACAATCAGCCCCAGCATTTT. The chain links TRBV27 to TRBJ1-5; D remains unclear. The germline V and J ends were trimmed by 5 bases and 3 bases, with 5 bases remaining between them. Germline V gene data show CDR1 as MNHEY and CDR2 as SMNVEV (reference sequence). This CDR3 is 12 amino acids long.